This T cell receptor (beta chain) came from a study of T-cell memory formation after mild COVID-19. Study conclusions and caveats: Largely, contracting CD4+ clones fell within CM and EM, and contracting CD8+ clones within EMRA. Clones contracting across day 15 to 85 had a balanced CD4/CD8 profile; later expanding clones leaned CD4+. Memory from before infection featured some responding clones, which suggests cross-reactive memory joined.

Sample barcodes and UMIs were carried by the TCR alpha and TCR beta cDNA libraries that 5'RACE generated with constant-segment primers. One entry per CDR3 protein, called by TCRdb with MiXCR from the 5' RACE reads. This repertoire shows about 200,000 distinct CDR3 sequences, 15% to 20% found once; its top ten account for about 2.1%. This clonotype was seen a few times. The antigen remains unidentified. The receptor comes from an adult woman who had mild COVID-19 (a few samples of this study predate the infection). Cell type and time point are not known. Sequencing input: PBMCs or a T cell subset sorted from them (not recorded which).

CDR3 protein: CASSLDSAKNTGELFF. The CDR3 nucleotides read TGCGCCAGCAGCTTGGATTCGGCTAAAAACACCGGGGAGCTGTTTTTT. This chain links TRBV5-1 with TRBJ2-2; D is undetermined. Germline V gene data show CDR1 as SGHRS and CDR2 as YFSETQ. The CDR3 spans 16 residues. V was pared by 0 bases and J by 2 bases, with 11 bases between.